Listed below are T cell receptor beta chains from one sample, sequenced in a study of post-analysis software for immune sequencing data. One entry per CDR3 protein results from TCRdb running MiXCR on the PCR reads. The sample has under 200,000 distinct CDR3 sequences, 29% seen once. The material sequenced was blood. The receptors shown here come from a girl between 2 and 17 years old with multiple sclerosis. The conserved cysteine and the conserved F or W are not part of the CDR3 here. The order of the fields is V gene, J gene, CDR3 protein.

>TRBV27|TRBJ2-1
ASSLSPISSGPFHEQF
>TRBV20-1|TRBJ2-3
SASLIPAGESTDTQY
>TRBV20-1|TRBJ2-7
SAEMGLEEQY
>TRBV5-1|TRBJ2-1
ASSLGAGGNNEQF
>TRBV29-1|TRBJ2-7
SVEALGGGSSYEQY
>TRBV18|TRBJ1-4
ASSPRDRTAELF
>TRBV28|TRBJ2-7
ASSYSAEQD
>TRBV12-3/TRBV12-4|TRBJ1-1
ASSLAPAGTQAF
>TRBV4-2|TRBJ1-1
ASSQDVGSGTEAF
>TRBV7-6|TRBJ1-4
ASSWAGGGEKLF